Listed here are 17 T cell receptor beta chains from one sample, sequenced in a study of naive and memory T cell subsets. Ligated cDNA underwent four rounds of PCR with nested alpha and beta constant region primers and SP2. TCRdb passed the 5' RACE reads through MiXCR, listing each CDR3 protein once. The sample consists of over 45,000 distinct CDR3 sequences, 7.6% of them appearing once. TCR cDNA received a 3' ligated oligonucleotide that carried a UMI. These receptors all come from a female donor in good health.

In this sample, this clonotype turned up a few times. The CDR3 sequence: CASSGGQVYEQYF. DNA for the CDR3: TGTGCCAGCTCGGGAGGACAGGTCTACGAGCAGTACTTC. The chain combines TRBV18 with TRBJ2-7; D possibly corresponds to TRBD1 (7 bases). This CDR3 region has 13 residues. Germline loops: CDR1 KGHSH, CDR2 LQKENI. Trimming took 6 bases from V and 3 from J, leaving 12 bases between them.

This clonotype was counted a few times. The V and J genes are TRBV2 and TRBJ2-2; TRBD2 aligns across 11 bases. Germline V gene sequence: CDR1 SNHLY, CDR2 FYNNEI. The CDR3 sequence is 15 residues long. V shed 4 bases, J shed 3 bases, and the junction held 1 base outside the gene matches. The CDR3 DNA follows: TGTGCCAGCAGTGTACTAGCGGGGGACACCGGGGAGCTGTTTTTT. The encoded protein is CASSVLAGDTGELFF.

This clonotype was seen more than once but under ten times. The chain links TRBV20-1 to TRBJ1-1; 7 positions agree with TRBD1. From germline, CDR1 is DFQATT and CDR2 SNEGSKA (reference sequence). The trim removed 3 bases at V and 5 bases at J, leaving 21 bases unmatched. CDR3 size: 18 residues. CDR3 in amino acids: CSASRVKGSGTASTEAFF. CDR3 DNA sequence: TGCAGTGCTAGTCGGGTCAAGGGGTCCGGGACAGCGAGTACTGAAGCTTTCTTT.

This clonotype has at least ten counts. The chain couples TRBV12-3 or TRBV12-4 to TRBJ1-6; 7 nucleotides agree with TRBD1. The CDR3 length is 15 residues. Trimming at V came to 5 bases and at J to 0 bases, leaving 1 base not matched to a gene. The CDR3 reads CASSRDSSYNSPLHF. In nucleotides, the CDR3 is TGTGCCAGCAGTAGGGACAGCTCCTATAATTCACCCCTCCACTTT.

This clonotype appeared many times. The chain couples TRBV5-1 to TRBJ1-1; D not certain. The CDR3 consists of 14 residues. V dropped 1 base and J dropped 1 base, with 8 bases sitting between them. Germline V CDR1 and CDR2: SGHRS, YFSETQ. The CDR3 sequence is CASSLSTPNTEAFF. In DNA, the CDR3 is TGCGCCAGCAGCTTGTCAACGCCGAACACTGAAGCTTTCTTT.

The J gene is TRBJ2-7, the V gene TRBV6-5; weak D call: TRBD1 (6 bases). Deletions cut 6 bases from V and 3 bases from J, with 18 bases between. CDR1 is MNHEY, CDR2 SVGAGI, per germline. The CDR3 contains 15 residues. The CDR3: CASSPYVGRGYEQYF. For the CDR3, the DNA is TGTGCCAGCAGCCCTTACGTCGGCAGGGGCTACGAGCAGTACTTC.

This clonotype appeared many times. The rearrangement links TRBV20-1 to TRBJ2-4, with 10 positions matching TRBD1. The CDR3 has 17 residues. The junction had 16 bases not matched to a gene; V was cut back by 6 bases and J by 5 bases. Germline V CDR1 and CDR2: DFQATT, SNEGSKA (reference sequence). The CDR3 nucleotides read TGCAGTGCAAGACAGGGGGCGCGGATTGTAATCGAAAACATTCAGTACTTC. It specifies CSARQGARIVIENIQYF.

This clonotype was seen a handful of times. The junction departs from the called germline gene at one end, perhaps through a read error. The chain employs TRBV6-2 or TRBV6-3 and TRBJ1-2; tentatively, D is TRBD1 (5 bases). Germline assignment: CDR1 MNHEY and CDR2 SVGEGT. This CDR3 has 16 residues. CDR3 region: CASSLRGGRNNYGDTF. CDR3 coding DNA: TGTGCCAGCAGTCTTCGTGGGGGACGGAATAACTATGGCGACACCTTC.

This clonotype has more than one count but fewer than ten. The chain uses TRBV28 and TRBJ2-7, with 8 bases aligning to TRBD1. This CDR3 spans 13 amino acids. Germline CDR1 MDHEN, CDR2 SYDVKM. The junction had 6 bases not matched to a gene; V was cut back by 5 bases and J by 6 bases. The CDR3 DNA reads TGTGCCAGCAGTCCGACAGGGGTTCGCGAGCAGTACTTC. Translated: CASSPTGVREQYF.

This clonotype has a count of ten or more. This rearrangement joins TRBV4-2 to TRBJ2-1, with TRBD2 matching over 12 bases. The CDR3 consists of 18 residues. Germline CDR1 LGHNA, CDR2 YNFKEQ. After removal of 8 bases from V and 0 bases from J, the junction contained 11 bases not matched to a gene. The CDR3 here is CASAFGLAGGDSYNEQFF. The DNA for the CDR3 is TGTGCCAGCGCCTTCGGGCTAGCGGGGGGGGACTCCTACAATGAGCAGTTCTTC.

This clonotype was seen a few times. This chain links TRBV29-1 with TRBJ2-1; D ambiguous. Germline CDR1 is SQVTM and CDR2 is ANQGSEA. V gave up 2 bases and J gave up 7 bases, with 6 bases separating them. The CDR3 covers 11 residues. The DNA of the CDR3 is TGCAGCGTTGAAAGGGTGAATGAGCAGTTCTTC. This codes for CSVERVNEQFF.

This clonotype was found a few times. This rearrangement joins TRBV6-5 to TRBJ1-2, with 7 bases lining up with TRBD1. The trim removed 0 bases at V and 10 bases at J, leaving 11 bases unmatched. In germline, CDR1 is MNHEY, CDR2 SVGAGI. This CDR3 region has 15 residues. CDR3: CASSYSRHRGSNYTF. For the CDR3, the DNA is TGTGCCAGCAGTTACTCGAGACACAGGGGAAGCAACTACACCTTC.

This clonotype was detected ten times or more. The chain combines TRBV12-3 or TRBV12-4 with TRBJ2-1; 8 positions match TRBD2. The junction had 5 bases not matched to a gene; V was cut back by 3 bases and J by 7 bases. The CDR3 is 14 residues long. As DNA, the CDR3 is TGTGCCAGCAGTTTGGGGACTAGGAGGAATGAGCAGTTCTTC. Protein product: CASSLGTRRNEQFF.

There are many counts of this clonotype. This chain connects TRBV7-2 to TRBJ2-3; D not certain. The ends were cut back, 6 bases at V and 5 bases at J, with 12 bases in the middle. The CDR3 sequence is 13 residues long. CDR1 SGHTA and CDR2 FQGNSA come from the germline V gene. The CDR3 coding sequence is TGTGCCAGCAGTTACCTGACCAAAGATACGCAGTATTTT. Its translation: CASSYLTKDTQYF.

The V gene is TRBV5-5, the J gene TRBJ2-3; D gene ambiguous. The CDR3 sequence is 13 residues long. CDR1 is SGHKS and CDR2 is YYEKEE in the germline V gene (reference sequence). Trimming cost V 3 bases and J 6 bases, with 11 bases left between them. The CDR3 protein is CASSWADADTQYF. The CDR3 DNA reads as TGTGCCAGCAGCTGGGCCGATGCGGATACGCAGTATTTT. The full variable domain, in which reference TRBV5-5 and TRBJ2-3 provide the parts outside the CDR3, is DAGVTQSPTHLIKTRGQQVTLRCSPISGHKSVSWYQQVLGQGPQFIFQYYEKEERGRGNFPDRFSARQFPNYSSELNVNALLLGDSALYLCASSWADADTQYFGPGTRLTVL.

The V gene is TRBV23-1, the J gene TRBJ2-1; D unresolved. TRBV23-1 is an ORF, with its function uncertain. The CDR3 has 12 amino acids. V lost 7 bases, J lost 7 bases, and 11 bases lay in between. CDR3 sequence reads: CASKSGINEQFF. CDR3 nucleotides: TGCGCCAGCAAATCCGGAATTAATGAGCAGTTCTTC.

In this sample, this clonotype turned up a few times. The chain has TRBV20-1 and TRBJ2-2; TRBD1 is a possible D gene (6 bases). V lost 7 bases to trimming and J lost 5 bases, with 20 bases between them. The CDR3 loop spans 15 amino acids. Germline V gene data show CDR1 as DFQATT and CDR2 as SNEGSKA (reference sequence). CDR3 nucleotide sequence: TGCAGTGTGCAGACAGGCCAAAGGGGGACCGGGGAGCTGTTTTTT. Residues: CSVQTGQRGTGELFF.